A selection of T cell receptor beta chains follows, all from one sample in a study of blood T cells in healthy people across ages. TCRdb processed the 5' RACE reads anew with MiXCR; each CDR3 protein has one entry. The sample shows approximately 600,000 distinct CDR3 sequences, 58% of them seen only once. The source material was blood. The receptors originated from a man in his 60s in good health. The conserved cysteine and the conserved F or W are not part of the CDR3 here.

v_call	j_call	cdr3_aa
TRBV4-1	TRBJ1-2	ASGQGQGNYGYT
TRBV20-1	TRBJ2-5	SAREGGKETQY
TRBV18	TRBJ2-7	ASSPTLAGGLNEQY
TRBV5-1	TRBJ2-1	ASSLEGFPYNEQF
TRBV7-2	TRBJ1-5	ASSSARGSNQPQH
TRBV5-1	TRBJ1-4	ASSSQGANEKLF
TRBV6-2/TRBV6-3	TRBJ2-3	ASSYRQAWGTDTQY
TRBV29-1	TRBJ1-3	SYRGTVGTIY
TRBV3-1	TRBJ1-2	ASSQGSQGLYGYT
TRBV6-2/TRBV6-3	TRBJ2-7	ASSSYNSRTVWEQY
TRBV5-1	TRBJ1-2	ASSLASQGYAGYT
TRBV7-2	TRBJ2-3	ASSPSFTDTQY
TRBV12-3/TRBV12-4	TRBJ2-1	ASSVRYSPLNNEQF
TRBV29-1	TRBJ2-7	SPRTPYEQY
TRBV7-2	TRBJ2-3	ASSFQAGASETQY
TRBV25-1	TRBJ2-7	ASSRGREQY
TRBV2	TRBJ2-1	ASSESGQGKQF
TRBV20-1	TRBJ2-3	SARAAGGPDTQY
TRBV10-2	TRBJ2-5	ASSEPERGASNEQY
TRBV27	TRBJ2-7	ASSLRTGQGNYEQY
TRBV7-2	TRBJ2-5	ASNLRGYGQY
TRBV5-6	TRBJ2-4	ASSLGWGPGNEQY
TRBV6-2/TRBV6-3	NA	ASIPQGRTGETQY
TRBV20-1	TRBJ2-5	SAPLAQETQY
TRBV7-2	TRBJ2-3	ASSSTSGDTDTQY
TRBV5-1	NA	ASSLVLGLPTQETQY
TRBV20-1	TRBJ2-5	SGMEASGTQETQY
TRBV18	TRBJ1-6	ASSHTQGARYNSPLH